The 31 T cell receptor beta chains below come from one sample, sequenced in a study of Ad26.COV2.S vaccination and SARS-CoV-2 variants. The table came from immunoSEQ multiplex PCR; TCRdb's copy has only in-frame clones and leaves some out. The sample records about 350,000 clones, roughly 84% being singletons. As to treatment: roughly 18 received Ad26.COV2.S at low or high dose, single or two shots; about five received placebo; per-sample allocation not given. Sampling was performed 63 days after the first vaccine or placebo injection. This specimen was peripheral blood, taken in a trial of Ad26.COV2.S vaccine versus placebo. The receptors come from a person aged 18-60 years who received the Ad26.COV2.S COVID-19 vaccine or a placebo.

The CDR3 bases are TGTGCCTCGTCTAATAGCGGGGACGATGAGCAGTTCTTC. This translates into CASSNSGDDEQFF. The chain recombines TRBV24-1 with TRBJ2-1; TRBD2 matches 8 bases. Germline V gene lookup returns CDR1 KGHDR and CDR2 SFDVKD. The trim removed 12 bases at V and 8 bases at J, leaving 11 bases unmatched. The CDR3 consists of 13 residues.

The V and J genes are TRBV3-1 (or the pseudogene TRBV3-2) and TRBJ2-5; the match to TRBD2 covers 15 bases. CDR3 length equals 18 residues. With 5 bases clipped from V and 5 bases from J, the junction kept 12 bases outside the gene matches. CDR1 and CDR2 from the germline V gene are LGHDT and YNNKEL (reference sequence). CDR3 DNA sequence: TGTGCCAGCAGCTTTCGCCGGACTAGCGGGGGGGCCGGGGAGACCCAGTACTTC. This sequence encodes CASSFRRTSGGAGETQYF.

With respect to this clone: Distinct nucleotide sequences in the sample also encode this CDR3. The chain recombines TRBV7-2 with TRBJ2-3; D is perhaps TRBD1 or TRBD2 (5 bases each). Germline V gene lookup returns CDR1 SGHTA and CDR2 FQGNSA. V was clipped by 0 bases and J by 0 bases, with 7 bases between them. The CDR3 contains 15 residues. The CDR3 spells CASSLAGDSTDTQYF. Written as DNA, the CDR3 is TGTGCCAGCAGCTTAGCGGGGGATAGCACAGATACGCAGTATTTT.

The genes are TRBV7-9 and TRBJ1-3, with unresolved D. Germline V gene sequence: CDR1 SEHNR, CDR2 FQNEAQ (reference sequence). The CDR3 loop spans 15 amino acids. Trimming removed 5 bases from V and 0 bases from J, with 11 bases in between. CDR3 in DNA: TGTGCCAGCAGCCCGGGGTCCTTCTCTGGAAACACCATATATTTT. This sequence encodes CASSPGSFSGNTIYF. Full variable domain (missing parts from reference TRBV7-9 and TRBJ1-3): DTGVSQNPRHKITKRGQNVTFRCDPISEHNRLYWYRQTLGQGPEFLTYFQNEAQLEKSRLLSDRFSAERPKGSFSTLEIQRTEQGDSAMYLCASSPGSFSGNTIYFGEGSWLTVV.

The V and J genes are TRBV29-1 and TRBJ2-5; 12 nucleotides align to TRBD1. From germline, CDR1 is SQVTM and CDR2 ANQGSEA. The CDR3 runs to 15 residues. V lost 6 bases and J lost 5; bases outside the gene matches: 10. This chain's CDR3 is CSVGTGTGGRETQYF. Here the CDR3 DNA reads TGCAGCGTGGGAACCGGGACAGGGGGCCGGGAGACCCAGTACTTC.

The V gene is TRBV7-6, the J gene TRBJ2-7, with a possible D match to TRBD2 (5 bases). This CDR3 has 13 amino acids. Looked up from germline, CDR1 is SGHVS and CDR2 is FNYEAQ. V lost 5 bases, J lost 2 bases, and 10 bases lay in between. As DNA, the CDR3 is TGTGCCAGCAGCAAAACCGGGACCTACGAGCAGTACTTC. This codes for CASSKTGTYEQYF. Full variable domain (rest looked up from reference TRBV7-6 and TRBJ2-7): GAGVSQSPRYKVTKRGQDVALRCDPISGHVSLYWYRQALGQGPEFLTYFNYEAQQDKSGLPNDRFSAERPEGSISTLTIQRTEQRDSAMYRCASSKTGTYEQYFGPGTRLTVT.

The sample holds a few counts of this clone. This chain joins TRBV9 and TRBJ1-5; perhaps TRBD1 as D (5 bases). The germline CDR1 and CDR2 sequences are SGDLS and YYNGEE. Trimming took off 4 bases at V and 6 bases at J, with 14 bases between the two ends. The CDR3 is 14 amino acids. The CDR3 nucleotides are TGTGCCAGCAGCCCTGACGGGACGGGTCAGCCCCAGCATTTT. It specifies CASSPDGTGQPQHF. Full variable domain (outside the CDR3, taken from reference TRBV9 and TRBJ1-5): DSGVTQTPKHLITATGQRVTLRCSPRSGDLSVYWYQQSLDQGLQFLIQYYNGEERAKGNILERFSAQQFPDLHSELNLSSLELGDSALYFCASSPDGTGQPQHFGDGTRLSIL.

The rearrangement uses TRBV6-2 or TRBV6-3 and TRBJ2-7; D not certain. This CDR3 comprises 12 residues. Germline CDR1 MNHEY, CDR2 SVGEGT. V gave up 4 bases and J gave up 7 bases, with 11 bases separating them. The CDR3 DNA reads TGTGCCAGCAGTTCCTTCGGGTTTGAGCAGTACTTC. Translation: CASSSFGFEQYF.

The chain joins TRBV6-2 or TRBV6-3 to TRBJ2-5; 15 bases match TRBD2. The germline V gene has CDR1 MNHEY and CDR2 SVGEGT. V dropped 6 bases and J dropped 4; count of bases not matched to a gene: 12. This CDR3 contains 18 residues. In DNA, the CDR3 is TGTGCCAGCAGCGCCCCACCGGGACTAGCGGGAGGCGGAGAGACCCAGTACTTC. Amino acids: CASSAPPGLAGGGETQYF.

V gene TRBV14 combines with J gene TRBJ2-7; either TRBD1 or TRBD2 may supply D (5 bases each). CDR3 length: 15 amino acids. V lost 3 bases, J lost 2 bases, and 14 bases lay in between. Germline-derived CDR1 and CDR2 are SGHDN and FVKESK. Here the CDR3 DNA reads TGTGCCAGCAGCCAGGGACCCCACGGCGCCTACGAGCAGTACTTC. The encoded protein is CASSQGPHGAYEQYF.

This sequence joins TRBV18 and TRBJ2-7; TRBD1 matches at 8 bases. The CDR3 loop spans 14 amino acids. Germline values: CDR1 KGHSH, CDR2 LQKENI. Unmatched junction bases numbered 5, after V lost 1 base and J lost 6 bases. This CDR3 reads CASSPLDREVEQYF. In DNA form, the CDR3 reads TGTGCCAGCTCACCACTGGACAGGGAGGTCGAGCAGTACTTC.

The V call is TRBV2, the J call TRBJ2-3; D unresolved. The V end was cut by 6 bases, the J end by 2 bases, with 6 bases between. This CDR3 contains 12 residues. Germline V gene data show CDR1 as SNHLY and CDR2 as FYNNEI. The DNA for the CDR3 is TGTGCCAGCAGGATAGACACAGATACGCAGTATTTT. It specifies CASRIDTDTQYF.

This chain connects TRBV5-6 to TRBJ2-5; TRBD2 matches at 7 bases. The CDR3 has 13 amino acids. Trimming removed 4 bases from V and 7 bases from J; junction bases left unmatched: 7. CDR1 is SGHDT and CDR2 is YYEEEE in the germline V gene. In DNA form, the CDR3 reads TGTGCCAGCAGCCCGGGGGGTTCGGGGACCCAGTACTTC. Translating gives CASSPGGSGTQYF.

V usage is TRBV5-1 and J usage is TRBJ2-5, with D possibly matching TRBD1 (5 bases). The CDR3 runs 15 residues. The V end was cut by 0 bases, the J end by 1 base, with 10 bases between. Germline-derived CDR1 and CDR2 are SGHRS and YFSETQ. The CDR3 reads CASSLAKQVQETQYF. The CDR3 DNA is TGCGCCAGCAGCTTGGCCAAACAGGTCCAAGAGACCCAGTACTTC.

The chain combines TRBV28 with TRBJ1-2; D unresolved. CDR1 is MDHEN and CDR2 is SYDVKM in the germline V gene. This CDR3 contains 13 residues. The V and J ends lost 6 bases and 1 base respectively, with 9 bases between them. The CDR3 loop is CASSRTLNYGYTF. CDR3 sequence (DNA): TGTGCCAGCAGCAGGACGCTTAACTATGGCTACACCTTC.

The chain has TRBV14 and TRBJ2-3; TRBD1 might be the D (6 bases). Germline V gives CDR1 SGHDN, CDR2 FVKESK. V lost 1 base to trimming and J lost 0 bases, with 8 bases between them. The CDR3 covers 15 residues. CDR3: CASSQVGGSTDTQYF. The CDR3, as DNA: TGTGCCAGCAGCCAAGTAGGGGGTAGCACAGATACGCAGTATTTT. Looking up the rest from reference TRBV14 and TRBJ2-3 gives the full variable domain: EAGVTQFPSHSVIEKGQTVTLRCDPISGHDNLYWYRRVMGKEIKFLLHFVKESKQDESGMPNNRFLAERTGGTYSTLKVQPAELEDSGVYFCASSQVGGSTDTQYFGPGTRLTVL.

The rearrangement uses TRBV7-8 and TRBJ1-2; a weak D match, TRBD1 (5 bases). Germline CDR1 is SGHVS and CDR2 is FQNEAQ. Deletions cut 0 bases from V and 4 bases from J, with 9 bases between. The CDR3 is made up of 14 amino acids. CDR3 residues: CASSLAPGVYGYTF. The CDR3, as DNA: TGTGCCAGCAGCTTAGCGCCGGGGGTCTATGGCTACACCTTC.

CDR3 in amino acids: CASSFGRAQLANYGYTF. The DNA of the CDR3 is TGTGCCAGCAGCTTTGGCCGGGCTCAACTAGCTAACTATGGCTACACCTTC. This rearrangement joins TRBV9 to TRBJ1-2, with D unclear. The ends were cut back, 4 bases at V and 0 bases at J, with 19 bases in the middle. The germline V gene has CDR1 SGDLS and CDR2 YYNGEE. There are 17 residues in the CDR3.

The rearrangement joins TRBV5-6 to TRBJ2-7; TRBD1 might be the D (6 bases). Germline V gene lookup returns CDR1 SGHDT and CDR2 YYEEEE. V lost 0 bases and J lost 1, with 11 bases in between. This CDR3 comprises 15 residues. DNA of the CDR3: TGTGCCAGCAGCTTGGCCATCAGGGGTTCCTACGAGCAGTACTTC. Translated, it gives CASSLAIRGSYEQYF.

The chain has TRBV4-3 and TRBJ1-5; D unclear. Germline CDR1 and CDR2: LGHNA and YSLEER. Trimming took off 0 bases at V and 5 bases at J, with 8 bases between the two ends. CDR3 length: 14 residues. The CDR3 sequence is CASSQDLIDQPQHF. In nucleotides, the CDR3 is TGCGCCAGCAGCCAAGATTTAATAGATCAGCCCCAGCATTTT.

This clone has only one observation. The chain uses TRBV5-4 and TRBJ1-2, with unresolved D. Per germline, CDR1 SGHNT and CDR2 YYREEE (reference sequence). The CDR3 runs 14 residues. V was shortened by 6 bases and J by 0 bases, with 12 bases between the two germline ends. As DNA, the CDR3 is TGTGCCAGCACCCCCGGTGAGGCTAACTATGGCTACACCTTC. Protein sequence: CASTPGEANYGYTF.

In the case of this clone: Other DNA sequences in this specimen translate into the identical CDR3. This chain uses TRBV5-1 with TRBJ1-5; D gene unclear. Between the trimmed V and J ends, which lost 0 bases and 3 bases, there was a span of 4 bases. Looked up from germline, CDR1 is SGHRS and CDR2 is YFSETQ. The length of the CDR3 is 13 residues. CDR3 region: CASSLDPNQPQHF. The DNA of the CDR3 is TGCGCCAGCAGCTTGGACCCCAATCAGCCCCAGCATTTT.

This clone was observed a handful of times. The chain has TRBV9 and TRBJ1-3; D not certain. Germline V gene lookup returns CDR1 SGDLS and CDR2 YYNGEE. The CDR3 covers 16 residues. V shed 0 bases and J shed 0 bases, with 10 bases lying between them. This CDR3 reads CASSVGGTISGNTIYF. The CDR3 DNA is TGTGCCAGCAGCGTAGGTGGCACAATCTCTGGAAACACCATATATTTT.

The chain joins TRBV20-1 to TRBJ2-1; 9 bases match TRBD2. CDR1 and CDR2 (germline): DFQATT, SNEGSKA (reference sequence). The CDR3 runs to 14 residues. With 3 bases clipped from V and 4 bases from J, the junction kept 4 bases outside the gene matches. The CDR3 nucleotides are TGCAGTGCTAGTCTAGCGGGGTTATACAATGAGCAGTTCTTC. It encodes CSASLAGLYNEQFF.

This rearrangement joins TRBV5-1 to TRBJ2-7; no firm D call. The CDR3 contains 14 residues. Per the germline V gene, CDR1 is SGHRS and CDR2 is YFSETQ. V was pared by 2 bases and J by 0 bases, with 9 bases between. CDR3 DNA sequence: TGCGCCAGCAGCTTCTTGCAGAGCTCCTACGAGCAGTACTTC. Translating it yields CASSFLQSSYEQYF.

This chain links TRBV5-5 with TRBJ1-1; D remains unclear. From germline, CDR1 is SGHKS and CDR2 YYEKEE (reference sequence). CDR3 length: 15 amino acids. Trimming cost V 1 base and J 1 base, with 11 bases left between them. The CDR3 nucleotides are TGTGCCAGCAGCTTGCGTCCCGGCAAGAACACTGAAGCTTTCTTT. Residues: CASSLRPGKNTEAFF.

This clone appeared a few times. The CDR3 spells CASSPTGTISGNTIYF. The CDR3, as DNA: TGTGCCAGCAGTCCCACCGGGACCATCTCTGGAAACACCATATATTTT. The chain carries TRBV11-2 and TRBJ1-3; D is perhaps TRBD1 (5 bases). The CDR3 sequence is 16 residues long. The germline V gene encodes CDR1 SGHAT and CDR2 FQNNGV. V was cut by 6 bases and J by 0 bases, with 15 bases left in between.

CDR3 DNA: TGTGCCAGCAGCTTATCCCGTGACACTGAAGCTTTCTTT. Its protein is CASSLSRDTEAFF. The J gene is TRBJ1-1, the V gene TRBV7-2; unclear D gene. The germline V and J ends were trimmed by 2 bases and 3 bases, with 7 bases remaining between them. This CDR3 spans 13 amino acids. Germline-derived CDR1 and CDR2 are SGHTA and FQGNSA.

The CDR3 loop is CASSLRDSSGANVLTF. The CDR3, as DNA: TGTGCCAGCAGCTTGCGTGACAGCTCTGGGGCCAACGTCCTGACTTTC. The chain has TRBV9 and TRBJ2-6; possible D gene TRBD1, 5 bases. The CDR3 is 16 residues long. The germline V and J ends were trimmed by 4 bases and 0 bases, with 11 bases remaining between them. CDR1 is SGDLS, CDR2 YYNGEE, per germline.

The CDR3 DNA reads as TGTGCCAGCAGTGAAGGTGTGGGGACTAGCGCCTACAATGAGCAGTTCTTC. Protein product: CASSEGVGTSAYNEQFF. The chain combines TRBV25-1 with TRBJ2-1; 10 nucleotides align to TRBD2. V lost 2 bases and J lost 2; bases outside the gene matches: 6. The length of the CDR3 is 17 residues. Germline V gene data show CDR1 as MGHDK and CDR2 as SYGVNS.

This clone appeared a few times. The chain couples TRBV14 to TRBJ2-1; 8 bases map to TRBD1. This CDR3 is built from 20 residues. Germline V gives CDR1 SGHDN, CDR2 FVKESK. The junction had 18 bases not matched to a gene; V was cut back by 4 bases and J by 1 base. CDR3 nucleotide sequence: TGTGCCAGCAGCCTCGGGACAGGTCTTGTCGGGGGTGGGTCCTACAATGAGCAGTTCTTC. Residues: CASSLGTGLVGGGSYNEQFF.